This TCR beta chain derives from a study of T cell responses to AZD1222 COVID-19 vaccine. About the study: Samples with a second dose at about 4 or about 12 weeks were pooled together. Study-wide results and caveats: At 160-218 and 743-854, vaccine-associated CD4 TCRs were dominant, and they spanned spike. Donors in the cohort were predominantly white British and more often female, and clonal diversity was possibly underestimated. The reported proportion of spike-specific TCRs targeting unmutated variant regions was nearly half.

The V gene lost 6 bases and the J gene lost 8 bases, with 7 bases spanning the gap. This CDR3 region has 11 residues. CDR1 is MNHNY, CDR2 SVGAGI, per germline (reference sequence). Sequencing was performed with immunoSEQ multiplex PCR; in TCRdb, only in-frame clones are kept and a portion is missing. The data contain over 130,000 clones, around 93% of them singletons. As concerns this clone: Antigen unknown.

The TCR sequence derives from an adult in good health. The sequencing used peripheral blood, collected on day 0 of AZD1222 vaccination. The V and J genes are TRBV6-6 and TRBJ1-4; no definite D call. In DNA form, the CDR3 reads TGTGCCAGCAGGGATCGGGAAAAACTGTTTTTT. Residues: CASRDREKLFF.